One TCR beta chain is described in this entry. The germline V gene encodes CDR1 SNHLY and CDR2 FYNNEI. V was pared by 2 bases and J by 4 bases, with 6 bases of the junction left unmatched. This CDR3 region has 15 residues. The sample comes from a study of blood T cell repertoires in COVID-19. Overall study: Some COVID-19 samples were acute and others convalescent; all came from the United States, Italy and Spain.

TCRdb's copy holds only in-frame clones and misses some; the assay was immunoSEQ multiplex PCR. Of some 280,000 clones detected, approximately 88% appear once; the ten largest clones hold 0.94%. This clonotype was obtained from a woman aged 40-49 years who had recovered from COVID-19. J is TRBJ2-7 and V is TRBV2; TRBD2 aligns across 9 bases. The sequenced sample was peripheral blood. The CDR3, as DNA: TGTGCCAGCAGTGAAATGGGACTAGCTGGGTACGAGCAGTACTTC. This translates into CASSEMGLAGYEQYF.